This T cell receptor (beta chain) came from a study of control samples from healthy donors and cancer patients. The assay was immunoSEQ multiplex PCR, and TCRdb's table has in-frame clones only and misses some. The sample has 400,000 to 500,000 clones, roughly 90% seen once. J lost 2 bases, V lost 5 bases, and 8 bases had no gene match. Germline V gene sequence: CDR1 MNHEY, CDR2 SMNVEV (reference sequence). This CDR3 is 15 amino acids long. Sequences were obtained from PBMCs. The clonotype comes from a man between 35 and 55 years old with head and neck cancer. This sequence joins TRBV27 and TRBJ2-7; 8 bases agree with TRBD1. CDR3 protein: CASSPGPTGAYEQYF. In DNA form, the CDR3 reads TGTGCCAGCAGTCCCGGCCCGACAGGGGCCTACGAGCAGTACTTC.